This entry describes one T cell receptor (beta chain). This clone's antigen is unknown. No much larger clonotype is one base removed from it; base qualities were not supplied. For sequencing of the TCRbeta CDR3 region, genomic DNA was extracted from the sorted cells. The immunoSEQ Assay was used for sequencing of TCRbeta CDR3 regions. Imported from immuneACCESS, the table was reduced by TCRdb to in-frame sequences with V and J called. These copies leave out some clones; in studies compared against another copy, an unresolved V gene accounts for under half, and the cause of the remainder is not known. The sample data list 60,000 to 90,000 clones, and 88% of these were observed just once. The ten largest clones add up to around 0.96% of the sample. The data derive from a study of OX40 agonist ivuxolimab in advanced cancers. Study-level background: Ivuxolimab was a fully human IgG2 agonistic monoclonal antibody targeting the costimulatory receptor OX40 (CD134). Of the roughly 50 dose-escalation patients, hepatocellular carcinoma was present in about 20, melanoma in about 15, renal cell carcinoma in 9 and head and neck cancer in 9. Intravenous ivuxolimab was administered to patients every 2 weeks at six dose levels: 0.01, 0.1, 0.3, 1.5, 3 and 10 mg/kg. Patients were allowed to have had prior anti-PD-1, anti-PD-L1 or anti-CTLA-4 therapy, and around 40% of the dose-escalation patients had previously received checkpoint inhibitors. The paper describes the monotherapy dose-escalation part (N ≈ 51 patients) of the phase I trial of ivuxolimab. Partial responses were achieved by three dose-escalation patients, of whom one had hepatocellular carcinoma and two had cutaneous melanoma. In the dose-escalation cohort, approximately 82% of patients were male, and the mean age was around 60 years, with a range of 23 to 79. Peripheral TCRbeta sequencing aimed to test whether ivuxolimab altered TCR sequence diversity and caused clonal T-cell expansion.

The investigation overall reported the following: Clonal expansion of both CD4+ and CD8+ blood T cells was observed from baseline to week 6 at doses 0.1 to 3.0 mg/kg. After ivuxolimab, CD8+ T cells had more expanded clones than CD4+ T cells on average. Low levels of normalized T-cell clonal expansion were also seen in some nonresponding patients. Which antigens the clonally expanded peripheral T cells were specific for was not determined. In partial responders in the 0.1-3.0 mg/kg groups, normalized peripheral clonal expansion was found to be among the lowest, especially among CD8+ T cells.

The trial excluded patients who had a history of autoimmune disease or were on systemic immunosuppression. Peripheral blood for TCR sequencing was collected from all dose cohorts at baseline, on cycle 4 day 1, and on cycle 7 day 1. The samples were drawn from a first-in-human, open-label, multicenter phase I dose-escalation trial of ivuxolimab. Adults with locally advanced or metastatic melanoma, renal cell carcinoma, hepatocellular carcinoma or head and neck squamous cell carcinoma were enrolled in the trial. Before TCR sequencing, CD4+ T cells and CD8+ T cells from peripheral blood were sorted into separate populations. V has 2 bases trimmed and J has 6 bases trimmed; junction bases matching no gene number 5. The CDR3 sequence holds 15 residues, the cysteine and phenylalanine included. The DNA shown is the 45-base CDR3, in frame from base 1. The germline V gene gives CDR1 as SGHTA and CDR2 as FQGTGA.

The chain links TRBV7-3 with TRBJ2-3, with 10 central nucleotides matching TRBD2. The sample in question was CD4+ or CD8+ T cells sorted from blood, obtained in a trial of the OX40 agonist ivuxolimab. This TCR came from an adult with an advanced solid tumor such as melanoma, head and neck, liver or kidney cancer. The CDR3 reads CASSLLAGVRDTQYF. The DNA sequence follows: TGTGCCAGCAGCTTACTAGCGGGGGTACGGGATACGCAGTATTTT.